Sequencing of this T cell receptor beta chain was carried out in a study of shared clonotypes between healthy human individuals. General study points: In contrast to clonotypes shared by all four donors, non-shared clonotypes had lower generation probabilities.

Comment on this clone: Its cognate antigen is unknown.

The V gene's germline CDR1 is SNHLY and CDR2 FYNNEI. V gave up 3 bases and J gave up 4 bases, with 13 bases separating them. The CDR3 covers 15 residues. Repertoires were generated with immunoSEQ multiplex PCR, while TCRdb's copy carries only in-frame clones and drops some. The data hold a few hundred thousand clones, with about nine tenths observed a single time. This TCR derives from a man in his late teens or twenties in good health. The sequencing sample was made of memory CD8+ T cells sorted from blood. Subset reported: CD45RO+ cells pooled with CCR7-negative TemRA cells. The chain recombines TRBV2 with TRBJ2-1, with a weak D call TRBD2 (6 bases). CDR3 in DNA: TGTGCCAGCAGTGATGTTCGGGACTTGTACAATGAGCAGTTCTTC. This encodes CASSDVRDLYNEQFF.